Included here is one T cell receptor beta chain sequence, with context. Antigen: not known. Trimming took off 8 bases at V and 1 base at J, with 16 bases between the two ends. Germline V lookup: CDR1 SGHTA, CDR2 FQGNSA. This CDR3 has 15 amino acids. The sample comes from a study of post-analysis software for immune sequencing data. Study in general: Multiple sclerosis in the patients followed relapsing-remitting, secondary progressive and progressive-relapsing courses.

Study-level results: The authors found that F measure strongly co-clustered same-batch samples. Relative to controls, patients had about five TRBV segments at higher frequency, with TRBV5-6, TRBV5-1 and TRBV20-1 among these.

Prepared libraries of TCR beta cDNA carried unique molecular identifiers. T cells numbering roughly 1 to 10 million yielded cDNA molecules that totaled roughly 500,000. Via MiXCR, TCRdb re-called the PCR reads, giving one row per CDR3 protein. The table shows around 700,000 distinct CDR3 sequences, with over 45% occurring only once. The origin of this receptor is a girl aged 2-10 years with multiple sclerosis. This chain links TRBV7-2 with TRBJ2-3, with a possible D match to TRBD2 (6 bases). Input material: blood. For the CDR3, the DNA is TGTGCCAGCCAGCGGTGGGCTAGCGGCACAGATACGCAGTATTTT. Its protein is CASQRWASGTDTQYF.